These T cell receptor beta chains were read from a single sample in a study of beta chain features in type 1 diabetes. Here immunoSEQ multiplex PCR was the method, and the copy in TCRdb shows in-frame clones only, minus some. The data show hundreds of thousands of clones, around 15% seen once. The sequenced material came from naive CD4+ T cells from blood. These receptors all stem from a man younger than 30 with type 1 diabetes. Both conserved end residues are part of each CDR3. The D gene is left open where the match is weak. Clone size is stated in some rows and not others, as once, few, many or a class when expanded.

d_call,clone_size,v_call,j_call,cdr3_length,cdr3_aa,cdr3_nt
TRBD1,NA,TRBV30,TRBJ2-1,16,CAWSPRRDRDYNEQFF,TGTGCCTGGAGTCCCCGCCGGGACAGAGACTACAATGAGCAGTTCTTC
NA,NA,TRBV5-1,TRBJ2-5,15,CASSLLRGGQETQYF,TGCGCCAGCAGCTTGTTGCGGGGTGGCCAAGAGACCCAGTACTTC
NA,NA,TRBV6-6,TRBJ2-3,14,CASHGTTQSDTQYF,TGTGCCAGCCATGGGACAACGCAGTCGGATACGCAGTATTTT
NA,NA,TRBV9,TRBJ1-2,15,CASSVAKAGNYGYTF,TGTGCCAGCAGCGTAGCGAAGGCAGGGAACTATGGCTACACCTTC
TRBD1,few,TRBV29-1,TRBJ2-3,18,CSVPPGQGRIRSTDTQYF,TGCAGCGTTCCTCCGGGACAGGGAAGGATAAGGAGCACAGATACGCAGTATTTT
NA,NA,TRBV29-1,TRBJ2-5,15,CSPEWEKPSFETQYF,TGCAGCCCCGAATGGGAAAAGCCTTCGTTTGAGACCCAGTACTTC
TRBD2,NA,TRBV27,TRBJ2-1,14,CASSRLAGHNEQFF,TGTGCCAGCAGCAGACTAGCGGGACACAATGAGCAGTTCTTC
NA,NA,TRBV6-6,TRBJ2-6,13,CASSFSGANVLTF,TGTGCCAGCAGTTTCTCTGGGGCCAACGTCCTGACTTTC
TRBD1,few,TRBV2,TRBJ1-5,14,CASSGTGQGQPQHF,TGTGCCAGCAGCGGGACAGGGCAGGGACAGCCCCAGCATTTT
TRBD1,NA,TRBV4-1,TRBJ2-7,15,CASSQEDRGPYEQYF,TGCGCCAGCAGCCAAGAAGACAGGGGCCCCTACGAGCAGTACTTC
NA,NA,TRBV6-6,TRBJ1-1,13,CASSYSAGYEAFF,TGTGCCAGCAGTTACTCGGCCGGGTATGAAGCTTTCTTT
TRBD1,few,TRBV7-7,TRBJ2-2,14,CATTGAGNTGELFF,TGTGCTACCACAGGGGCAGGGAACACCGGGGAGCTGTTTTTT
NA,NA,TRBV30,TRBJ1-2,13,CAWSAGDPYGYTF,TGTGCCTGGAGTGCAGGGGACCCCTATGGCTACACCTTC
NA,once,TRBV7-9,TRBJ2-7,15,CASSPPRGSSYEQYF,TGTGCCAGCAGCCCTCCGAGGGGGAGCTCCTACGAGCAGTACTTC
TRBD2,NA,TRBV6-6,TRBJ2-7,14,CASTHGAGVYEQYF,TGTGCCAGCACCCACGGGGCGGGAGTCTACGAGCAGTACTTC
NA,few,TRBV7-2,TRBJ2-1,15,CASRTRGASYNEQFF,TGTGCCAGCAGAACACGGGGGGCCTCCTACAATGAGCAGTTCTTC
TRBD2,NA,TRBV5-1,TRBJ2-1,16,CASSLELAGNYNEQFF,TGCGCCAGCAGCTTGGAGCTAGCGGGGAACTACAATGAGCAGTTCTTC
NA,NA,TRBV25-1,TRBJ2-1,12,CASSRQGFGQFF,TGTGCCAGCAGTCGGCAGGGATTCGGGCAGTTCTTC
TRBD1,NA,TRBV2,TRBJ1-2,16,CASSEANRGRDYGYTF,TGTGCCAGCAGTGAAGCGAACAGGGGGCGAGACTATGGCTACACCTTC
TRBD1,NA,TRBV2,TRBJ2-5,15,CASTQEGQGVETQYF,TGTGCCAGCACCCAGGAGGGACAGGGGGTCGAGACCCAGTACTTC
TRBD1,few,TRBV7-9,TRBJ2-5,13,CASRRTGYETQYF,TGTGCCAGCAGACGGACAGGGTACGAGACCCAGTACTTC
TRBD1,few,TRBV7-2,TRBJ1-1,14,CASSPGQGNTEAFF,TGTGCCAGCAGCCCGGGACAGGGGAACACTGAAGCTTTCTTT
NA,few,TRBV9,TRBJ2-7,13,CASSPTADYEQYF,TGTGCCAGCAGCCCGACAGCGGACTACGAGCAGTACTTC
NA,few,TRBV2,TRBJ1-5,12,CASSEGNQPQHF,TGTGCCAGCAGTGAGGGTAATCAGCCCCAGCATTTT
NA,NA,TRBV30,TRBJ2-1,15,CAWSVGASGINEQFF,TGTGCCTGGTCCGTCGGGGCATCTGGTATTAATGAGCAGTTCTTC
NA,NA,TRBV20-1,TRBJ2-1,11,CSATLGHEQFF,TGCAGTGCAACCCTGGGGCATGAGCAGTTCTTC
NA,NA,TRBV29-1,TRBJ1-1,12,CSVGQLNTEAFF,TGCAGCGTAGGACAGCTGAACACTGAAGCTTTCTTT
NA,NA,TRBV30,TRBJ2-5,14,CAWSVKTEQETQYF,TGTGCCTGGAGTGTGAAGACGGAACAAGAGACCCAGTACTTC
NA,few,TRBV5-1,TRBJ2-1,15,CASTPRGSPYNEQFF,TGCGCCAGCACCCCCCGGGGTTCTCCCTACAATGAGCAGTTCTTC
NA,few,TRBV4-1,TRBJ2-2,17,CASSPRSGQGVTGELFF,TGCGCCAGCAGCCCCCGTTCAGGGCAGGGTGTGACCGGGGAGCTGTTTTTT
NA,few,TRBV10-3,TRBJ2-1,15,CAISDLNSFYNEQFF,TGTGCCATCAGTGACTTGAATAGTTTCTACAATGAGCAGTTCTTC
NA,NA,TRBV15,TRBJ2-7,15,CATSTSGGARDEQYF,TGTGCCACCAGCACGTCCGGCGGGGCAAGGGACGAGCAGTACTTC
TRBD1,few,TRBV30,TRBJ1-6,14,CAWSATGGRTPLHF,TGTGCCTGGAGTGCGACAGGGGGTAGGACACCCCTCCACTTT
NA,NA,TRBV5-6,TRBJ2-2,17,CASSSEGDPSNTGELFF,TGTGCCAGCAGCTCTGAGGGGGACCCTTCGAACACCGGGGAGCTGTTTTTT